This entry lists 30 T cell receptor beta chains sequenced from one sample in a study of T cells after yellow fever vaccination. Each CDR3 protein gets one entry after TCRdb re-called the 5' RACE reads with MiXCR. The data show around 140,000 distinct CDR3 sequences, 6.6% seen once. This specimen was CD4+ T cells sorted from PBMCs, taken 10 days after the yellow fever booster vaccination. Source of these receptors: a man aged 25 to 40 who received the YFV17D yellow fever vaccine.

The chain is built from TRBV6-2 or TRBV6-3 and TRBJ2-7, with D hard to call. The CDR3 loop spans 13 amino acids. Between the trimmed V and J ends, which lost 0 bases and 5 bases, there was a span of 8 bases. Per germline, CDR1 MNHEY and CDR2 SVGEGT. The CDR3 reads CASSYSPRDEQYF. CDR3 in DNA: TGTGCCAGCAGTTACTCTCCCCGCGACGAGCAGTACTTC.

This clonotype was detected a few times. V is TRBV7-2 and J is TRBJ1-2; D gene ambiguous. Germline assignment: CDR1 SGHTA and CDR2 FQGNSA. V was trimmed by 2 bases and J by 8 bases, leaving 12 bases between them. This CDR3 is 13 amino acids long. CDR3: CASSLSRLLGYTF. The CDR3 region has the DNA TGTGCCAGCAGCTTAAGTAGACTCCTCGGCTACACCTTC.

This clonotype was found many times. V usage is TRBV10-3 and J usage is TRBJ2-3; 8 bases are shared with TRBD1. Trimming removed 6 bases from V and 3 bases from J; junction bases left unmatched: 5. The CDR3 is 14 amino acids. Germline V gene data show CDR1 as ENHRY and CDR2 as SYGVKD. This chain's CDR3 is CAIRPGQETDTQYF. The CDR3 DNA follows: TGTGCCATCAGGCCGGGACAGGAGACAGATACGCAGTATTTT.

This clonotype was picked up many times. The rearrangement links TRBV7-9 to TRBJ2-2, with no clear D. The germline V and J ends were trimmed by 1 base and 0 bases, with 6 bases remaining between them. Germline V gene data show CDR1 as SEHNR and CDR2 as FQNEAQ (reference sequence). The CDR3 contains 15 residues. The DNA for the CDR3 is TGTGCCAGCAGCTTAGAACCTTCGAACACCGGGGAGCTGTTTTTT. It encodes CASSLEPSNTGELFF. The variable domain in full, completed from reference TRBV7-9 and TRBJ2-2, reads DTGVSQNPRHKITKRGQNVTFRCDPISEHNRLYWYRQTLGQGPEFLTYFQNEAQLEKSRLLSDRFSAERPKGSFSTLEIQRTEQGDSAMYLCASSLEPSNTGELFFGEGSRLTVL.

At least ten counts were recorded for this clonotype. The chain uses TRBV3-1 and TRBJ2-1; 9 bases match TRBD2. Trimming at V came to 6 bases and at J to 7 bases, leaving 7 bases not matched to a gene. Germline lookup yields CDR1 LGHDT and CDR2 YNNKEL (reference sequence). The CDR3 totals 14 residues. CDR3 nucleotides: TGTGCCAGCAGGATAGCGGGAGCTTTGAATGAGCAGTTCTTC. It codes for CASRIAGALNEQFF.

The genes are TRBV11-2 and TRBJ2-1; TRBD2 might be the D (5 bases). The germline V and J ends were trimmed by 5 bases and 8 bases, with 16 bases remaining between them. CDR1 SGHAT and CDR2 FQNNGV come from the germline V gene. This CDR3 is 14 amino acids long. Written as DNA, the CDR3 is TGTGCCAGCAGCCCAGAACCTACTAGTTATGAGCAGTTCTTC. Translating it yields CASSPEPTSYEQFF.

This clonotype was observed many times. The chain employs TRBV6-5 and TRBJ2-1; the match to TRBD2 covers 7 bases. J gave up 9 bases and V 8 bases, and 7 bases lay outside the gene matches. CDR3 length: 12 amino acids. From germline, CDR1 is MNHEY and CDR2 SVGAGI. The CDR3 spells CASGREPPEQFF. CDR3 sequence (DNA): TGTGCCAGCGGGCGGGAGCCCCCTGAGCAGTTCTTC.

This clonotype was counted between two and nine times. The CDR3 is CASSPRTGGGNTIYF. The CDR3 nucleotides read TGTGCCAGCAGCCCGAGGACAGGGGGTGGAAACACCATATATTTT. This chain connects TRBV14 to TRBJ1-3, with 10 bases identical to TRBD1. The V and J ends lost 4 bases and 3 bases, in that order; junction bases with no gene match: 3. This CDR3 comprises 15 residues. The germline V gene has CDR1 SGHDN and CDR2 FVKESK.

This clonotype was counted only a few times. The chain joins TRBV25-1 to TRBJ2-7, with TRBD2 as a possible D gene (6 bases). Germline-derived CDR1 and CDR2 are MGHDK and SYGVNS. V was clipped by 10 bases and J by 6 bases, with 19 bases between them. The CDR3 extends over 13 amino acids. Written as DNA, the CDR3 is TGTGCCACAAGAATCGGGAGCCTCCCCGAGCAGTACTTC. Its protein is CATRIGSLPEQYF.

This clonotype was detected a few times. This chain links TRBV5-1 with TRBJ1-5; 9 bases agree with TRBD1. The J segment lost 0 bases and the V segment lost 4 bases, leaving 8 bases of the junction unmatched. CDR1 is SGHRS and CDR2 is YFSETQ in the germline V gene. The CDR3 loop spans 17 amino acids. CDR3 loop: CASSGRDRVYSNQPQHF. CDR3 nucleotides: TGCGCCAGCAGCGGCCGGGACAGGGTATATAGCAATCAGCCCCAGCATTTT.

This clonotype was recorded many times. CDR3 amino acids: CASSFEVSPLHF. In nucleotides, the CDR3 is TGTGCCAGCAGCTTCGAGGTATCACCCCTCCACTTT. The rearrangement uses TRBV7-9 and TRBJ1-6; no clear D. This CDR3 region has 12 residues. Germline V gene data show CDR1 as SEHNR and CDR2 as FQNEAQ (reference sequence). Trimming cost V 3 bases and J 10 bases, with 7 bases left between them.

Ten or more counts support this clonotype. The rearrangement links TRBV5-6 to TRBJ2-2, with 9 bases matching TRBD2. The V gene end was trimmed by 0 bases and the J gene end by 9 bases; junction bases not matched to a gene: 6. The germline V gene has CDR1 SGHDT and CDR2 YYEEEE. The CDR3 totals 15 residues. CDR3: CASSLAGTSSWELFF. CDR3 bases: TGTGCCAGCAGCTTGGCAGGGACTAGCAGCTGGGAGCTGTTTTTT.

This clonotype was seen ten or more times. The gene calls are TRBV7-9 and TRBJ2-7; D might be TRBD1 or TRBD2, each matching 5 bases. This CDR3 is built from 11 residues. Trimming shortened V by 4 bases and J by 8 bases, and 9 bases separated the two germline ends. The germline V gene encodes CDR1 SEHNR and CDR2 FQNEAQ (reference sequence). CDR3 protein: CASSSRDQQYF. CDR3 DNA: TGTGCCAGCAGCTCTAGGGACCAGCAGTACTTC.

This clonotype was seen many times. The gene calls are TRBV10-3 and TRBJ1-6, with 7 positions matching TRBD1. CDR3 length: 14 amino acids. J gave up 5 bases and V 4 bases, and 2 bases lay outside the gene matches. The germline CDR1 and CDR2 sequences are ENHRY and SYGVKD. DNA of the CDR3: TGTGCCATCAGTGGACAGGGAGATAATTCACCCCTCCACTTT. It is translated as CAISGQGDNSPLHF.

This clonotype was observed many times. The J gene is TRBJ2-3, the V gene TRBV5-1, with unresolved D. V dropped 5 bases and J dropped 4 bases, with 8 bases sitting between them. The germline gives CDR1 SGHRS, CDR2 YFSETQ. This CDR3 region has 12 residues. The CDR3 region is CASRETADTQYF. The CDR3, as DNA: TGCGCCAGCAGGGAGACTGCAGATACGCAGTATTTT.

This clonotype showed up just a few times. The rearrangement uses TRBV20-1 and TRBJ1-3, with D perhaps matching TRBD1 (5 bases). The CDR3 length is 13 residues. The V gene's germline CDR1 is DFQATT and CDR2 SNEGSKA (reference sequence). Trimming cost V 3 bases and J 0 bases, with 6 bases left between them. The CDR3 nucleotides are TGCAGTGCTAGTCAGGGCTCTGGAAACACCATATATTTT. Translation: CSASQGSGNTIYF.

The chain combines TRBV3-1 with TRBJ1-6; a possible D gene is TRBD1 (5 bases). This CDR3 region has 14 residues. Germline V lookup: CDR1 LGHDT, CDR2 YNNKEL (reference sequence). Trimming pared 8 bases from V and 1 base from J, leaving 9 bases between. The CDR3 coding sequence is TGTGCCAGCGGTCAGGGTTCCTATAATTCACCCCTCCACTTT. It translates to CASGQGSYNSPLHF.

This clonotype was seen many times. CDR3 in amino acids: CASSQPPLPSGLQETQYF. Written as DNA, the CDR3 is TGCGCCAGCAGTCAGCCTCCCCTTCCGAGCGGACTCCAAGAGACCCAGTACTTC. The genes are TRBV10-2 and TRBJ2-5, with D possibly being TRBD2 (5 bases). Germline V gene data show CDR1 as WSHSY and CDR2 as SAAADI. This CDR3 spans 18 amino acids. V lost 5 bases, J lost 1 base, and 23 bases lay in between.

Ten or more counts support this clonotype. This chain joins TRBV7-3 and TRBJ2-3, with 10 bases that match TRBD2. Germline CDR1 is SGHTA and CDR2 is FQGTGA. With 1 base clipped from V and 2 bases from J, the junction kept 3 bases outside the gene matches. This CDR3 is 16 amino acids long. The CDR3 spells CASSLIGTSDTDTQYF. The CDR3, as DNA: TGTGCCAGCAGCTTAATTGGGACTAGCGACACAGATACGCAGTATTTT.

The chain combines TRBV12-3 or TRBV12-4 with TRBJ1-5; TRBD1 aligns across 7 bases. The CDR3 is made up of 18 amino acids. Trimming at V came to 2 bases and at J to 7 bases, leaving 17 bases not matched to a gene. The CDR3: CASSLRGGAGQGVQPQHF. In DNA, the CDR3 is TGTGCCAGCAGTTTACGTGGAGGCGCGGGTCAGGGGGTCCAGCCCCAGCATTTT.

This clonotype was seen at least ten times. CDR3 region: CASSPDRYTEAFF. CDR3 nucleotides: TGTGCCAGCAGCCCCGACCGGTACACTGAAGCTTTCTTT. The chain is built from TRBV11-3 and TRBJ1-1; D remains unclear. With 5 bases removed from V and 3 bases from J, the gap between germline ends came to 10 bases. The CDR3 has 13 residues. Germline V gene data show CDR1 as SGHNT and CDR2 as YENEEA.

This rearrangement joins TRBV6-4 to TRBJ2-2; D might be TRBD2 (5 bases). V gave up 4 bases and J gave up 4 bases, with 13 bases separating them. The CDR3 runs to 15 residues. Germline values: CDR1 MRHNA, CDR2 SNTAGT. Written as DNA, the CDR3 is TGTGCCAGCAGTGTAGTGGGAGACGGCACCGGGGAGCTGTTTTTT. This gives the protein CASSVVGDGTGELFF.

This clonotype was found many times. This chain uses TRBV5-1 with TRBJ2-7; no firm D call. Germline CDR1 reads SGHRS; CDR2 reads YFSETQ. This CDR3 region has 17 residues. V dropped 0 bases and J dropped 6 bases, with 22 bases sitting between them. The CDR3 loop is CASSLESAQAFMAEQYF. DNA for the CDR3: TGCGCCAGCAGCTTGGAATCGGCCCAAGCCTTTATGGCCGAGCAGTACTTC.

The table lists this clonotype with many counts. This chain joins TRBV7-2 and TRBJ2-7; TRBD1 aligns across 8 bases. This CDR3 has 17 residues. The V and J ends lost 2 bases and 2 bases, in that order; junction bases with no gene match: 11. Germline V gene sequence: CDR1 SGHTA, CDR2 FQGNSA. For the CDR3, the DNA is TGTGCCAGCAGCTTATCATCCTATGGGACAGGCGCCTACGAGCAGTACTTC. It is translated as CASSLSSYGTGAYEQYF.

This clonotype was counted ten times or more. This chain uses TRBV7-2 with TRBJ2-1; D could derive from TRBD1 or TRBD2 (5 bases each). CDR1 is SGHTA, CDR2 FQGNSA, per germline. The CDR3 runs to 15 residues. V lost 5 bases to trimming and J lost 4 bases, with 15 bases between them. CDR3 sequence: CASSRDAGRYNEQFF. CDR3 DNA sequence: TGTGCCAGCAGCCGGGACGCTGGAAGATACAATGAGCAGTTCTTC.

This clonotype was counted ten times or more. The chain carries TRBV7-8 and TRBJ2-7; D is ambiguous. Germline V gene sequence: CDR1 SGHVS, CDR2 FQNEAQ. V gave up 5 bases and J gave up 3 bases, with 17 bases separating them. There are 15 residues in the CDR3. The CDR3 DNA sequence: TGTGCCAGCAGCCACCGATGGGGATTGGACTACGAGCAGTACTTC. Its translation is CASSHRWGLDYEQYF.

This clonotype occurred many times. The V gene is TRBV18, the J gene TRBJ2-7, with 10 bases identical to TRBD2. CDR1 is KGHSH, CDR2 LQKENI, per germline. Trimming took 6 bases from V and 3 from J; bases not matched to a gene: 14. This CDR3 is 17 amino acids long. CDR3: CASSTDTSGIAFYEQYF. In DNA form, the CDR3 reads TGTGCCAGCTCGACCGATACTAGCGGGATCGCATTCTACGAGCAGTACTTC.

This clonotype was seen ten or more times. The chain is built from TRBV6-6 and TRBJ1-1; maybe TRBD1 (5 bases). There are 12 residues in the CDR3. The V end was cut by 8 bases, the J end by 3 bases, with 10 bases between. Germline V gene sequence: CDR1 MNHNY, CDR2 SVGAGI (reference sequence). CDR3 nucleotide sequence: TGTGCCAGCGGCACCAGGGACACTGAAGCTTTCTTT. This translates into CASGTRDTEAFF.

At least ten counts were recorded for this clonotype. V is TRBV20-1 and J is TRBJ2-1; 11 bases are shared with TRBD2. Unmatched junction bases numbered 7, after V lost 5 bases and J lost 4 bases. CDR1 and CDR2 from the germline V gene are DFQATT and SNEGSKA (reference sequence). This CDR3 has 15 amino acids. CDR3 in amino acids: CSAPRRLAGYNEQFF. CDR3 coding DNA: TGCAGTGCTCCGAGGCGACTAGCGGGGTACAATGAGCAGTTCTTC.

This clonotype came up once. The genes are TRBV12-3 or TRBV12-4 and TRBJ2-3, with 7 bases that match TRBD2. The J segment lost 4 bases and the V segment lost 7 bases, leaving 5 bases of the junction unmatched. The CDR3 loop spans 13 amino acids. The CDR3 nucleotides read TGTGCCAGCAACCTTAGCGGGCCAGATACGCAGTATTTT. It encodes CASNLSGPDTQYF.